The sequence of this T cell receptor (beta chain) was determined in a study of blood T cell repertoires in COVID-19. Study details: There were acute and convalescent COVID-19 samples, and they came from the United States, Italy and Spain. The analysed material was cDNA or gDNA that came from T cells, B-cell-depleted T cells, or PBMCs.

V dropped 4 bases and J dropped 5; count of bases not matched to a gene: 5. Germline-derived CDR1 and CDR2 are SGHKS and YYEKEE (reference sequence). The length of the CDR3 is 14 residues. Source study methods: Reference gene primer amplification gave estimated nucleated cell counts. Generated by immunoSEQ multiplex PCR, the TCRdb table keeps only in-frame clones and is missing some. V, J and clone size derive from that table, while D and trimming were established from the DNA sequence. The table shows about 120,000 clones, with roughly 88% occurring only once. This chain links TRBV5-5 with TRBJ2-2, with 7 bases that match TRBD2. The specimen was peripheral blood. This sequence originates from an elderly woman with acute or convalescent COVID-19. CDR3 coding DNA: TGTGCCAGCAGCCGGTGGGGGGGAACCGGGGAGCTGTTTTTT. It translates to CASSRWGGTGELFF.